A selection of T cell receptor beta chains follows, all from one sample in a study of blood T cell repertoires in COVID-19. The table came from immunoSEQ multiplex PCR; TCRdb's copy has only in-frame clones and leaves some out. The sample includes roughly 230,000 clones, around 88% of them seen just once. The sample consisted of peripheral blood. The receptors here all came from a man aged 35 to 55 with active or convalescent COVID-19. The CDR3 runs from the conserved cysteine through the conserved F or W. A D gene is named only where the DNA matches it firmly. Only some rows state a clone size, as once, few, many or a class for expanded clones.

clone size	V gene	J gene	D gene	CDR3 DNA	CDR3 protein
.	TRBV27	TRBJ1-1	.	TGTGCCAGCAGTCCGACAGAGAACACTGAAGCTTTCTTT	CASSPTENTEAFF
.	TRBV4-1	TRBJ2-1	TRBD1	TGCGCCAGCAGCCTCCAGGCGGGACAGGGAAATGAGCAGTTCTTC	CASSLQAGQGNEQFF
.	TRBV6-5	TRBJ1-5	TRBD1	TGTGCCAGCAATCCGGGACAGGGCGGTCAGCCCCAGCATTTT	CASNPGQGGQPQHF
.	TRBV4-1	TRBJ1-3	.	TGCGCCAGCGCAATGACACAGATTAACTCTGGAAACACCATATATTTT	CASAMTQINSGNTIYF
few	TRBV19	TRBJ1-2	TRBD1	TGTGCCAGTAGTACCGGACAGGGGGCCTATGGCTACACCTTC	CASSTGQGAYGYTF
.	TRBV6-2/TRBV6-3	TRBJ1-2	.	TGTGCCAGCAGTTACACCGACTCGCGCTACACCTTC	CASSYTDSRYTF
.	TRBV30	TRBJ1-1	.	TGTGCCTGGAGTGTGAGGTTAGGCTCTGAAGCTTTCTTT	CAWSVRLGSEAFF
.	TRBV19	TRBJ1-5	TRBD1	TGTGCCAGTAGTTACCAGGGGGGCAATCAGCCCCAGCATTTT	CASSYQGGNQPQHF
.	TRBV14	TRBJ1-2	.	TGTGCCAGCAGCCAAGGAGGCGGATACACCTTC	CASSQGGGYTF
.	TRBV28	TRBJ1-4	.	TGTGCCAGCAGTGAGGGGGGGCGTGGTGAAAAACTGTTTTTT	CASSEGGRGEKLFF
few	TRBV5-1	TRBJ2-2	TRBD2	TGCGCCAGCAGCTTGGACCCGACTAGCGGGACCGGGGAGCTGTTTTTT	CASSLDPTSGTGELFF
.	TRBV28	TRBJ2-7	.	TGTGCCAGCAGTTCGAGGACACGTGGGGCCTACGAGCAGTACTTC	CASSSRTRGAYEQYF
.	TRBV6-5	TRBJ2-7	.	TGTGCCAGCAGTTCCCGAGAGTCTACTTCCTACGAGCAGTACTTC	CASSSRESTSYEQYF
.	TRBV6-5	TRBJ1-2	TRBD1	TGTGCCAGCAGGCCAGGGGGGATTGGCTACACCTTC	CASRPGGIGYTF
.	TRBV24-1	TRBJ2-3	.	TGTGCCACCAGTGTACACAGGGCCTCCACAGATACGCAGTATTTT	CATSVHRASTDTQYF
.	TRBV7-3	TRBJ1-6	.	TGTGCCAGCAGCCTCACGGGGAATTCACCCCTCCACTTT	CASSLTGNSPLHF
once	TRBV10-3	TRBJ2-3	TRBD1	TGTGCCATCAGTGGAATGGGGACAGGGGACACAGATACGCAGTATTTT	CAISGMGTGDTDTQYF
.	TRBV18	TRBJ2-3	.	TGTGCCAGCTTAAGACTCCCCATAACAGATACGCAGTATTTT	CASLRLPITDTQYF
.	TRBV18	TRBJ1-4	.	TGTGCCAGCTCACCAGCCGATGGGCGCCATGAAAAACTGTTTTTT	CASSPADGRHEKLFF
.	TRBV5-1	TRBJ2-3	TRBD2	TGCGCCAGCACCTTAGCGGGAGGGTATACGCAGTATTTT	CASTLAGGYTQYF
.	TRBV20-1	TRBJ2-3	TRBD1	TGCAGTGCTAGTGGGACAGCCAACACAGATACGCAGTATTTT	CSASGTANTDTQYF
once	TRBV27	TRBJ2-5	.	TGTGCCAGCAGTTTTGTCGGTAGCGTGGCGGGAGAGACCCAGTACTTC	CASSFVGSVAGETQYF
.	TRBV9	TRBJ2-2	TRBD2	TGTGCCAGCAGCGTAGGTCCCTTGGCGGGGGGAAACACCGGGGAGCTGTTTTTT	CASSVGPLAGGNTGELFF
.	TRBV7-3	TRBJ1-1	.	TGTGCCAGCAGCTCAAGCATGAACACTGAAGCTTTCTTT	CASSSSMNTEAFF
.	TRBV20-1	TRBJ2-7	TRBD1	TGCAGTGCAAGTCGAGGGACAGGGGCCTACGAGCAGTACTTC	CSASRGTGAYEQYF
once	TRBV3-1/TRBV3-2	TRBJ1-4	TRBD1	TGTGCCAGCAGCCTTGGATCCGGGACAGGTCCAGTAAAACTGTTTTTT	CASSLGSGTGPVKLFF
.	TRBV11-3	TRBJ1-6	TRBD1	TGTGCCAGCAGCTTAGACTCACTTAATTTTCGACAGGGGGCTCCTTCGCCCCTCCACTTT	CASSLDSLNFRQGAPSPLHF
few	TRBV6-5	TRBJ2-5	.	TGTGCCACCAATATGGGGGGGCGAGAGACCCAGTACTTC	CATNMGGRETQYF
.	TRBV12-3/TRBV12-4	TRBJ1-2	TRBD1	TGTGCCAGTTCGGGACAGGGTTATGGCTACACCTTC	CASSGQGYGYTF
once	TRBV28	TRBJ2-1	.	TGTGCCAGCAGCTCCGTTCATATGGAGAGCTACAATGAGCAGTTCTTC	CASSSVHMESYNEQFF
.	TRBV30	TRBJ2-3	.	TGTGCCTGGTCAACCGGAGATACGCAGTATTTT	CAWSTGDTQYF
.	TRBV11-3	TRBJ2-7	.	TGTGCCAGCAGCTCTGGCTTTTCCTACGAGCAGTACTTC	CASSSGFSYEQYF
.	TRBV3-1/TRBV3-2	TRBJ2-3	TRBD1	TGTGCCAGCAGCCTCGGACAGGCGACAGATACGCAGTATTTT	CASSLGQATDTQYF
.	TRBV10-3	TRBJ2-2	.	TGTGCCACTCATCAGGCACAGGGTAACACCGGGGAGCTGTTTTTT	CATHQAQGNTGELFF
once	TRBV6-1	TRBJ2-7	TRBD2	TGTGCCAGCAGTGAATTAGCGGGGGGCTACGAGCAGTACTTC	CASSELAGGYEQYF
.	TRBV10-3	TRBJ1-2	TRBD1	TGTGCCATCAAGACAGGGGGAAACTATGGCTACACCTTC	CAIKTGGNYGYTF
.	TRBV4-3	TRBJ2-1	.	TGCGCCAGCAGCCAAGTAGCGCAATCCTACAATGAGCAGTTCTTC	CASSQVAQSYNEQFF
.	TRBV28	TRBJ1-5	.	TGTGCCAGCAGTGAAGCAGGGTTTTTTCAGCCCCAGCATTTT	CASSEAGFFQPQHF
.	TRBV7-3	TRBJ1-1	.	TGTGCCAGCAGATCCCCGGGGTTGAACACTGAAGCTTTCTTT	CASRSPGLNTEAFF
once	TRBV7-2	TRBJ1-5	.	TGTGCCAGCAGCGAATCTGCCATGGGACTGACTTACAATCAGCCCCAGCATTTT	CASSESAMGLTYNQPQHF
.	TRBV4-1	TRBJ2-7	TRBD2	TGCGCCAGCAGCCAAGGGGGACTAGCGACAAGTTCGAAGTACTTC	CASSQGGLATSSKYF
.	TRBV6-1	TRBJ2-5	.	TGTGCCAGCAGTGAAGGTGCCGGGATCCAAGAGACCCAGTACTTC	CASSEGAGIQETQYF
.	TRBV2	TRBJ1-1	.	TGTGCCAGCATTGCAGGGACTGAAGCTTTCTTT	CASIAGTEAFF
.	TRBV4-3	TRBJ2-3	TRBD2	TGCGCCAGCAGCCACCCCGGGAGGGGGAATACGCAGTATTTT	CASSHPGRGNTQYF
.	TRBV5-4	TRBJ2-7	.	TGTGCCAGCAGCTTAGACACAGCCTACGAGCAGTACTTC	CASSLDTAYEQYF
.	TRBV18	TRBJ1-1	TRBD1	TGTGCCAGCTCACCAGTGGAGGGGGCGCGGACTGAAGCTTTCTTT	CASSPVEGARTEAFF
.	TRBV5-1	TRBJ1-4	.	TGCGCCAGCAGCTTGGACAGTAATGAAAAACTGTTTTTT	CASSLDSNEKLFF
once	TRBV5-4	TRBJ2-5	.	TGTGCCAGCAGTGGGGGGTGGCCTACCCAAGAGACCCAGTACTTC	CASSGGWPTQETQYF
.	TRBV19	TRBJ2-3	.	TGTGCCAGTAGAGGGGGGGAAGCAGGAACTGGTGGGGATACGCAGTATTTT	CASRGGEAGTGGDTQYF
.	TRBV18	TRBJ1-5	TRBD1	TGTGCCAGCTCACAGGGGGCCGAACAGCCCCAGCATTTT	CASSQGAEQPQHF
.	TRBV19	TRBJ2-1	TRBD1	TGTGCCAGTAGTAAAGGACAGGTGGAAGGTGAGCAGTTCTTC	CASSKGQVEGEQFF
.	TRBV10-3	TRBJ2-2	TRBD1	TGTGCCATCAGCCAGGGACAGGGGAACACCGGGGAGCTGTTTTTT	CAISQGQGNTGELFF
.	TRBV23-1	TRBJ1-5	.	TGCGCCAGCAGTCAGACAGGAACCCTCAATCAGCCCCAGCATTTT	CASSQTGTLNQPQHF
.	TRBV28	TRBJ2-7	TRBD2	TGTGCCAGCAGTTATCAGGGCCGGACTAGCGGGAGAAGCGAGCAGTACTTC	CASSYQGRTSGRSEQYF
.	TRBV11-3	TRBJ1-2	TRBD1	TGTGCCAGCAGCTCGGGACAGCACACGGGGTATGGCTACACCTTC	CASSSGQHTGYGYTF